These 12 T cell receptor beta chains were sequenced from one sample in a study of T cell responses to AZD1222 COVID-19 vaccine. Only in-frame clones appear in the TCRdb table, and some are missing; sequencing was by immunoSEQ multiplex PCR. The sample gives around 130,000 clones, over 90% of which show up once; around 5.4% is in the top ten. The specimen comprised peripheral blood, sampled on day 0 of AZD1222 vaccination. These TCRs come from an adult in good health.

The V gene is TRBV19, the J gene TRBJ2-5; a possible D gene is TRBD1 (6 bases). The CDR3 has 13 residues. The germline V gene has CDR1 LNHDA and CDR2 SQIVND (reference sequence). V shed 5 bases and J shed 5 bases, with 12 bases lying between them. The CDR3 here is CASSGRGRETQYF. The CDR3 DNA follows: TGTGCCAGTAGTGGCAGGGGTCGGGAGACCCAGTACTTC.

The V and J genes are TRBV11-2 and TRBJ2-7, with 7 positions matching TRBD1. Looked up from germline, CDR1 is SGHAT and CDR2 is FQNNGV. The CDR3 contains 13 residues. With V trimmed by 10 bases and J by 2 bases, 8 bases remained unmatched. The CDR3 nucleotides are TGTGCCACCGACAGGGAGAACACCTACGAGCAGTACTTC. Encoded protein: CATDRENTYEQYF.

As concerns this clone: The same CDR3 also results from other DNA sequences found in this sample. The chain has TRBV6-2 or TRBV6-3 and TRBJ1-1; tentatively, D is TRBD1 (5 bases). Germline loops: CDR1 MNHEY, CDR2 SVGEGT. Deletions cut 6 bases from V and 4 bases from J, with 6 bases between. The CDR3 loop spans 11 amino acids. In nucleotides, the CDR3 is TGTGCCAGCAGCCAGGGCACTGAAGCTTTCTTT. Its translation: CASSQGTEAFF.

This clone was seen a single time. The rearrangement uses TRBV28 and TRBJ1-2; tentative D call: TRBD1 (6 bases). V was clipped by 3 bases and J by 12 bases, with 14 bases between them. The CDR3 contains 12 residues. In germline, CDR1 is MDHEN, CDR2 SYDVKM. In nucleotides, the CDR3 is TGTGCCAGCAGTTTCCAAACAGGGACGAACACCTTC. The encoded protein is CASSFQTGTNTF.

The chain employs TRBV27 and TRBJ2-3; a weak D match, TRBD1 (6 bases). CDR3 size: 14 residues. V shed 5 bases and J shed 6 bases, with 15 bases lying between them. Germline lookup yields CDR1 MNHEY and CDR2 SMNVEV (reference sequence). CDR3: CASSRGGGLDTQYF. As DNA, the CDR3 is TGTGCCAGCAGTAGAGGTGGGGGCCTGGATACGCAGTATTTT.

This sequence joins TRBV6-4 and TRBJ2-3, with 8 bases aligning to TRBD2. The CDR3 sequence is 15 residues long. Germline V lookup: CDR1 MRHNA, CDR2 SNTAGT. V gave up 6 bases and J gave up 2 bases; unmatched junction bases: 7. The CDR3 nucleotides are TGTGCCAGCAGAGACAGCGGGAGCCCCACAGATACGCAGTATTTT. Residues: CASRDSGSPTDTQYF.

V usage is TRBV6-4 and J usage is TRBJ1-2; D ambiguous. V was trimmed by 6 bases and J by 3 bases, leaving 17 bases between them. CDR3 length: 15 residues. Germline assignment: CDR1 MRHNA and CDR2 SNTAGT. In DNA form, the CDR3 reads TGTGCCAGCAGCCGCGAGGTGGGCCTGCACTATGGCTACACCTTC. This encodes CASSREVGLHYGYTF.

The V and J genes are TRBV7-6 and TRBJ2-7, with 12 bases lining up with TRBD1. The V and J ends lost 5 bases and 4 bases, in that order; junction bases with no gene match: 6. CDR1 SGHVS and CDR2 FNYEAQ come from the germline V gene. This CDR3 contains 15 residues. The CDR3 bases are TGTGCCAGCAGCCGAACGGGACAGGGGGCTTACGAGCAGTACTTC. This gives the protein CASSRTGQGAYEQYF.

The chain is built from TRBV4-1 and TRBJ2-6; no firm D call. V was shortened by 0 bases and J by 1 base, with 10 bases between the two germline ends. CDR3 length: 17 amino acids. The germline gives CDR1 MGHRA, CDR2 YSYEKL. Here the CDR3 reads CASSQDPSQSGANVLTF. The CDR3 DNA follows: TGCGCCAGCAGCCAAGACCCCTCGCAGTCTGGGGCCAACGTCCTGACTTTC.

The chain recombines TRBV15 with TRBJ2-3; 10 bases are a match to TRBD2. There are 16 residues in the CDR3. CDR1 LNHNV and CDR2 YYDKDF come from the germline V gene (reference sequence). V lost 7 bases, J lost 2 bases, and 9 bases stayed unmatched. The CDR3 is CATNPGGTSATDTQYF. Written as DNA, the CDR3 is TGTGCCACCAACCCTGGGGGGACTAGCGCCACAGATACGCAGTATTTT.

The chain combines TRBV7-2 with TRBJ1-2; D gene uncertain. The CDR3 spans 16 residues. V dropped 5 bases and J dropped 7 bases, with 23 bases sitting between them. Germline lookup yields CDR1 SGHTA and CDR2 FQGNSA. Here the CDR3 reads CASSPDLGVRSSGYTF. The CDR3 DNA follows: TGTGCCAGCAGCCCGGATCTCGGCGTCAGGTCTTCTGGCTACACCTTC.

The rearrangement links TRBV11-3 to TRBJ2-7; D call uncertain. This CDR3 region has 18 residues. Germline V CDR1 and CDR2: SGHNT, YENEEA. V lost 0 bases and J 1 base, leaving 19 bases between the germline ends. As DNA, the CDR3 is TGTGCCAGCAGCTTAGAAACTCGGACCAGTCTAAGGTCCTACGAGCAGTACTTC. Translated, it gives CASSLETRTSLRSYEQYF.